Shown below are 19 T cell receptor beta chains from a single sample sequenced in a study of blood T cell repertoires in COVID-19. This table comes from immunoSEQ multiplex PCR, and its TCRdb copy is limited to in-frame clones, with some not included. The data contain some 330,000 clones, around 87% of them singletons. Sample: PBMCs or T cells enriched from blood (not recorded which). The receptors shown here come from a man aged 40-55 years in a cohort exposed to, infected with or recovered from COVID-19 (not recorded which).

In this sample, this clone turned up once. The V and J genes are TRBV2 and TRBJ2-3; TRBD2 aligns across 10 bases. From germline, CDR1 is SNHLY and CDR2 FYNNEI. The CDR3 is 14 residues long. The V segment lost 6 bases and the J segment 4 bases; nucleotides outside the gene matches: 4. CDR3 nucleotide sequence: TGTGCCAGCAGCCTAGCGGGAGCGGCAGATACGCAGTATTTT. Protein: CASSLAGAADTQYF.

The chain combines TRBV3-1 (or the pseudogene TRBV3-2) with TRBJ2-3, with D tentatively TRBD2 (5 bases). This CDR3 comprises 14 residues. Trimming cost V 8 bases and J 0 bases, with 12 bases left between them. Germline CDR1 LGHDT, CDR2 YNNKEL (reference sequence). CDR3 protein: CASSDFASTDTQYF. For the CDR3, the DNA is TGTGCCAGCTCGGACTTCGCTAGCACAGATACGCAGTATTTT.

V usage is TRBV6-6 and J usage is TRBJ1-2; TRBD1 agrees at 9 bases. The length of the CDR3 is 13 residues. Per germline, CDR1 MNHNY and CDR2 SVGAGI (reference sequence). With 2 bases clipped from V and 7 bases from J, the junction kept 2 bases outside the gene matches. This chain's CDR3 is CASSYGGQGGYTF. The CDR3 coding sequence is TGTGCCAGCAGTTACGGGGGACAGGGTGGCTACACCTTC.

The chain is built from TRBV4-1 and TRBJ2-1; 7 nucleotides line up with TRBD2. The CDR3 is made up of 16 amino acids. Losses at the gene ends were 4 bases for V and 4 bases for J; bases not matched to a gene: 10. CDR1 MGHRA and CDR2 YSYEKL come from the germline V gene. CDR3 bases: TGCGCCAGCAGCCCTCGCGATAGACTAGCTTACAATGAGCAGTTCTTC. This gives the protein CASSPRDRLAYNEQFF.

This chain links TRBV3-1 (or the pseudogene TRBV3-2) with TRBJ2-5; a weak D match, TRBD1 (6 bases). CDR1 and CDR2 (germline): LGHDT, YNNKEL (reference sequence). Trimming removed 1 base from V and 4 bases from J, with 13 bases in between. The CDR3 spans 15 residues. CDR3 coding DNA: TGTGCCAGCAGCCAAGGATCCCAGGGGCCAGAGACCCAGTACTTC. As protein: CASSQGSQGPETQYF.

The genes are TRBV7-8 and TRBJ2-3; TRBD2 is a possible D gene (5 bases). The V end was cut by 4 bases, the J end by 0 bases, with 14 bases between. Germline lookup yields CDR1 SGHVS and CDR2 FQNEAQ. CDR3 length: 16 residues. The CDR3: CASSSGGCQSTDTQYF. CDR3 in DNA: TGTGCCAGCAGCTCAGGAGGCTGCCAAAGCACAGATACGCAGTATTTT.

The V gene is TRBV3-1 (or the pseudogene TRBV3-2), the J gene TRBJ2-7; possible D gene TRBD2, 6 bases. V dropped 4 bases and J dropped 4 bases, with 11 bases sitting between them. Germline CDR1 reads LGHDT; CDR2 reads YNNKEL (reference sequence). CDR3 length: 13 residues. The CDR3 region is CASSRGTRYEQYF. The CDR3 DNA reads TGTGCCAGCAGCCGCGGGACCCGATACGAGCAGTACTTC.

This chain's CDR3 is CASSPPSGLGTDTQYF. CDR3 sequence (DNA): TGCGCCAGCAGCCCACCTAGCGGACTGGGGACAGATACGCAGTATTTT. V gene TRBV4-1 combines with J gene TRBJ2-3; TRBD2 matches at 7 bases. From germline, CDR1 is MGHRA and CDR2 YSYEKL. Trimming removed 4 bases from V and 3 bases from J; junction bases left unmatched: 10. This CDR3 has 16 residues.

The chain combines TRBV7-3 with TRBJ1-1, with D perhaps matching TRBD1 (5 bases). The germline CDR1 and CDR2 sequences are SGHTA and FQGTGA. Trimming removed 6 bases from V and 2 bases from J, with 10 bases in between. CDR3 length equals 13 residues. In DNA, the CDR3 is TGTGCCAGCAGACGACAGACCAACACTGAAGCTTTCTTT. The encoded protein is CASRRQTNTEAFF.

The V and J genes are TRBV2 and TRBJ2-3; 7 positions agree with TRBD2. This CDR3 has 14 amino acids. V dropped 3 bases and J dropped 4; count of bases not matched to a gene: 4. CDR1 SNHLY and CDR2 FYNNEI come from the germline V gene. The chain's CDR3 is CASSEEGGPDTQYF. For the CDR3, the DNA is TGTGCCAGCAGTGAGGAGGGAGGGCCAGATACGCAGTATTTT.

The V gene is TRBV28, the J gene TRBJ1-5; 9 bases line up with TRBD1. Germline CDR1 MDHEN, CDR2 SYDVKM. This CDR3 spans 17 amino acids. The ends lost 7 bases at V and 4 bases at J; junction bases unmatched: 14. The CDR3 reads CASNMDRGVISNQPQHF. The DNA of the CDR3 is TGTGCCAGCAACATGGACAGGGGTGTAATTAGTAATCAGCCCCAGCATTTT.

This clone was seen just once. CDR3 DNA sequence: TGTGCCAGCAGTTTCAACAGGGGAGGCTATGGCTACACCTTC. Amino acids: CASSFNRGGYGYTF. The chain has TRBV28 and TRBJ1-2, with 7 bases aligning to TRBD1. With V trimmed by 3 bases and J by 4 bases, 5 bases remained unmatched. The CDR3 runs to 14 residues. CDR1 is MDHEN and CDR2 is SYDVKM in the germline V gene.

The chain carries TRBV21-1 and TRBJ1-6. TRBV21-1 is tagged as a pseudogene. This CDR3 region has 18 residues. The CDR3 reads CASSKDGRFSPYNSPLHF. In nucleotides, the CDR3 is TGTGCCAGCAGCAAAGACGGGAGGTTTAGCCCCTATAATTCACCCCTCCACTTT.

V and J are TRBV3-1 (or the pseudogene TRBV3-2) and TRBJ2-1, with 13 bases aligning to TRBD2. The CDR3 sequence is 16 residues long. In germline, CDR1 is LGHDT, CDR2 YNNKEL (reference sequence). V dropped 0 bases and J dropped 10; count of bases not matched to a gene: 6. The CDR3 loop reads CASSQDPGLAGKEQFF. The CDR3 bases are TGTGCCAGCAGCCAAGATCCGGGACTAGCGGGAAAGGAGCAGTTCTTC.

The CDR3 is CASSGRRDRGPTGGNQPQHF. DNA of the CDR3: TGTGCCAGCAGCGGTCGCCGGGACAGGGGGCCCACCGGTGGCAATCAGCCCCAGCATTTT. This chain uses TRBV28 with TRBJ1-5; 12 bases align to TRBD1. The V and J ends lost 6 bases and 2 bases, in that order; junction bases with no gene match: 17. This CDR3 is 20 amino acids long. CDR1 is MDHEN, CDR2 SYDVKM, per germline.

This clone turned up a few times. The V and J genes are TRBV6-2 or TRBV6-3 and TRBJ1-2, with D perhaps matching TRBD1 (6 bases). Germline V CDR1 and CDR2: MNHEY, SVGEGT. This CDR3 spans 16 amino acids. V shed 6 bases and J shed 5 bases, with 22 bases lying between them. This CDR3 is CASSPGQPDSWYGYTF. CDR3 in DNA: TGTGCCAGCAGCCCCGGACAGCCCGATTCTTGGTATGGCTACACCTTC.

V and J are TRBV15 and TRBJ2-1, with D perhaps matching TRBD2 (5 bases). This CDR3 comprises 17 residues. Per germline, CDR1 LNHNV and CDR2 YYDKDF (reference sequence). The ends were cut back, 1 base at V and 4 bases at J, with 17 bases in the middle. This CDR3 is CATSRGTGSREYNEQFF. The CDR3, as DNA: TGTGCCACCAGCAGAGGGACCGGATCGAGGGAATACAATGAGCAGTTCTTC.

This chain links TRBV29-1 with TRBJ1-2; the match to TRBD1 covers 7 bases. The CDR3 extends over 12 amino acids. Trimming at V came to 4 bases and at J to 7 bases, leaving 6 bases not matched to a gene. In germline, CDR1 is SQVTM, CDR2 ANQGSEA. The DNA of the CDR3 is TGCAGCGTTGTTACAGGGGCGGGTGGCTACACCTTC. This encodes CSVVTGAGGYTF.

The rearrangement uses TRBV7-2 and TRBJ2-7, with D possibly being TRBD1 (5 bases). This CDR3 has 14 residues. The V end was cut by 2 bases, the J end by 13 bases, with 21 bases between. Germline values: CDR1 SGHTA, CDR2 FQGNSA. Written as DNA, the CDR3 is TGTGCCAGCAGCTTAATTTTAGGTGACAGCGTGGGTTACTTC. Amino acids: CASSLILGDSVGYF.